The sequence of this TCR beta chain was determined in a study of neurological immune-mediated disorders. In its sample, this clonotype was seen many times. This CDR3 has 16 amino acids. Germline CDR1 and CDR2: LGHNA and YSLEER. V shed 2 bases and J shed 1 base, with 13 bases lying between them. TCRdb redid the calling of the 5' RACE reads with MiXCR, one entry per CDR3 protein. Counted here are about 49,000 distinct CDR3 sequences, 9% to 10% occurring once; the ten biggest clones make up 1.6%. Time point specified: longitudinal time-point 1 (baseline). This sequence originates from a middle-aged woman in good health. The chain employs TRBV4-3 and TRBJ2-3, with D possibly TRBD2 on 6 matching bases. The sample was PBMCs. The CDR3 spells CASSQIASDGTDTQYF. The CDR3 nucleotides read TGCGCCAGCAGCCAAATAGCTAGCGACGGCACAGATACGCAGTATTTT.